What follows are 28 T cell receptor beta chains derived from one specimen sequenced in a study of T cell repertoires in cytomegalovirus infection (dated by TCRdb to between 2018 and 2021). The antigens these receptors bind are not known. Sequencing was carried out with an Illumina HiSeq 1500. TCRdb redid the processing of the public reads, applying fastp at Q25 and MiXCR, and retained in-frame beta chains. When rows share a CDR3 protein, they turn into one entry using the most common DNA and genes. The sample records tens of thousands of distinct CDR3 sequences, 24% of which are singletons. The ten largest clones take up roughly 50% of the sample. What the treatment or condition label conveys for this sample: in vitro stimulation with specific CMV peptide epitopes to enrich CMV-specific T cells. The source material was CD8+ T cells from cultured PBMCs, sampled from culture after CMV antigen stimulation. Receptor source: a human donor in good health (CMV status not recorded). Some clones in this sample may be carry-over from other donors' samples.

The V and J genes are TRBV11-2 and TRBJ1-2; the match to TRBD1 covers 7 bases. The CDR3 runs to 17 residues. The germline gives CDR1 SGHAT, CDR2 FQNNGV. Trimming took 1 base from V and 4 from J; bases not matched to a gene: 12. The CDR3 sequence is CASSLGETGTDAYGYTF. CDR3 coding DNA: TGTGCCAGCAGCTTAGGGGAGACAGGGACGGACGCCTATGGCTACACCTTC. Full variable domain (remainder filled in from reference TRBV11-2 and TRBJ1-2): EAGVAQSPRYKIIEKRQSVAFWCNPISGHATLYWYQQILGQGPKLLIQFQNNGVVDDSQLPKDRFSAERLKGVDSTLKIQPAKLEDSAVYLCASSLGETGTDAYGYTFGSGTRLTVV.

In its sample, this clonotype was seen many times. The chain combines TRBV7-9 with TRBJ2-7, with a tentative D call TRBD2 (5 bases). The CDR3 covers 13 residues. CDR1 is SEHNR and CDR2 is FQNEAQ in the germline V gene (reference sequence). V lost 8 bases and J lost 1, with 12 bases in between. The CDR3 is CASVASMSYEQYF. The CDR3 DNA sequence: TGTGCCAGCGTGGCTAGCATGTCCTACGAGCAGTACTTC.

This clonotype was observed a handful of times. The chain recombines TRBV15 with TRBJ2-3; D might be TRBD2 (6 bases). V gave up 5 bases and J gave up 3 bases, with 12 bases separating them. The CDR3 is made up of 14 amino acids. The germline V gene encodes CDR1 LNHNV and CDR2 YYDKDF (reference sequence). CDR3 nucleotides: TGTGCCACCAGCCGGGGAGGCCCTACAGATACGCAGTATTTT. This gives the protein CATSRGGPTDTQYF.

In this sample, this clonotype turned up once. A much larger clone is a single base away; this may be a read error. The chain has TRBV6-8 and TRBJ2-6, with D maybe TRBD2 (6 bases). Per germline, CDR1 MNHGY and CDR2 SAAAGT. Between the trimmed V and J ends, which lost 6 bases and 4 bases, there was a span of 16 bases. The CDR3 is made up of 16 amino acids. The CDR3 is CASRGRGYSGANVLTF. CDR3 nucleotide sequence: TGTGCCAGCAGGGGACGGGGGTACTCCGGGGCCAACGTCCTGACTTTC.

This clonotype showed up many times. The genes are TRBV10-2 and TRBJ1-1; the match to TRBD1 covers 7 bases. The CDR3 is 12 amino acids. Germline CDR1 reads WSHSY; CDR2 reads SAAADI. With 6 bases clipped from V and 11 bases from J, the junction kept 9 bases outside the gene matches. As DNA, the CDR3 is TGCGCCAGCAGCCGGGACAGACAGGAGGCTTTCTTT. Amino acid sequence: CASSRDRQEAFF.

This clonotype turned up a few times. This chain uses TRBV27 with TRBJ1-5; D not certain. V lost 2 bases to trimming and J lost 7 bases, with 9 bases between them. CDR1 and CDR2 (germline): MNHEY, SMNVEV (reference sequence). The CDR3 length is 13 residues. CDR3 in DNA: TGTGCCAGCAGTTTAGGCCATAGGCAGCCCCAGCATTTT. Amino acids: CASSLGHRQPQHF.

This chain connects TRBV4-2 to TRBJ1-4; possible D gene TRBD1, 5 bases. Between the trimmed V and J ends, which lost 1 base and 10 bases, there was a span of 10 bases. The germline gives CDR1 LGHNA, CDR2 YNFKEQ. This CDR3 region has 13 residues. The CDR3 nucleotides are TGTGCCAGCAGCCAAGCGCAGGGCGGAAAACTGTTTTTT. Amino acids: CASSQAQGGKLFF.

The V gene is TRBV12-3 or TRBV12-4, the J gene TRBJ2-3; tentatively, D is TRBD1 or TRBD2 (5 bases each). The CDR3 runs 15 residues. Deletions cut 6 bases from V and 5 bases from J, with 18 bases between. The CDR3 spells CASSLDGTLGDTQYF. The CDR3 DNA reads TGTGCCAGCAGCCTTGACGGGACCTTGGGAGATACGCAGTATTTT.

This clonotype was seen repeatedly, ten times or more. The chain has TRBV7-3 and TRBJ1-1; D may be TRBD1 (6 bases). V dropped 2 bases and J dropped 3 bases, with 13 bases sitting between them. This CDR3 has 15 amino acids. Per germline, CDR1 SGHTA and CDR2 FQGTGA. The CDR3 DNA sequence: TGTGCCAGCAGCTTAGGGGGGGCTGGGGACACTGAAGCTTTCTTT. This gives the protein CASSLGGAGDTEAFF. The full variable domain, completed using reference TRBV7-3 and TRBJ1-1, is GAGVSQTPSNKVTEKGKYVELRCDPISGHTALYWYRQSLGQGPEFLIYFQGTGAADDSGLPNDRFFAVRPEGSVSTLKIQRTERGDSAVYLCASSLGGAGDTEAFFGQGTRLTVV.

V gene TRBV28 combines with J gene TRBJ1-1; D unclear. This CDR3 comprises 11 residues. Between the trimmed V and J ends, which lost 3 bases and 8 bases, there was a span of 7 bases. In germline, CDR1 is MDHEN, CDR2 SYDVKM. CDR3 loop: CASSFGREAFF. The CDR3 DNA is TGTGCCAGCAGTTTTGGACGGGAAGCTTTCTTT.

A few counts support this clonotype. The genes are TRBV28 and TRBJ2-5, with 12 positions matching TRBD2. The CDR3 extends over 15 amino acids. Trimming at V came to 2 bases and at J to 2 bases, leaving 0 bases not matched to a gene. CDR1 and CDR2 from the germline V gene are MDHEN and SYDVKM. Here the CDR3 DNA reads TGTGCCAGCAGTTTAACTAGCGGGAGGCAAGAGACCCAGTACTTC. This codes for CASSLTSGRQETQYF.

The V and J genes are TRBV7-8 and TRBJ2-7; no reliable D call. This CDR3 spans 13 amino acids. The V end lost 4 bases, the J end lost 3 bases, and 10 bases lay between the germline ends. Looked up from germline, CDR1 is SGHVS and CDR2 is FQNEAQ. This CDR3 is CASSSLRVYEQYF. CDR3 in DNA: TGTGCCAGCAGCTCCCTCCGGGTCTACGAGCAGTACTTC.

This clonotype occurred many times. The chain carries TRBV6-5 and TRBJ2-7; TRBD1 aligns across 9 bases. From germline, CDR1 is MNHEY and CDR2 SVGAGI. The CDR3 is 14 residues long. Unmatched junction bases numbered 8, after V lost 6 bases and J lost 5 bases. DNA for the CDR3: TGTGCCAGCAGAAGGGTACAGGGGGCTCACGAGCAGTACTTC. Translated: CASRRVQGAHEQYF.

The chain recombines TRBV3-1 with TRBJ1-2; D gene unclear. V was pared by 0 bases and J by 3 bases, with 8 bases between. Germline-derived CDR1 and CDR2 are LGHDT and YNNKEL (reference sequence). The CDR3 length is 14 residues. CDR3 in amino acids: CASSQDEADYGYTF. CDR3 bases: TGTGCCAGCAGCCAAGATGAGGCAGACTATGGCTACACCTTC.

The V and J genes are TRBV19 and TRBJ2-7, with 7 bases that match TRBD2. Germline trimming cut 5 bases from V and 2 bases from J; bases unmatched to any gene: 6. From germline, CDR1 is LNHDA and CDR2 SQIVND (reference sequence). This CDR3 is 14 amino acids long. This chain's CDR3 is CASSLSGVAYEQYF. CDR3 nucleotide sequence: TGTGCCAGTAGTCTCAGCGGGGTAGCCTACGAGCAGTACTTC.

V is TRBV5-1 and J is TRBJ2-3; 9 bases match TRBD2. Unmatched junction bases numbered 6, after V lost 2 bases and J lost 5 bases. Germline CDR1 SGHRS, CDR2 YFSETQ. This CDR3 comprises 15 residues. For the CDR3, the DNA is TGCGCCAGCAGCTTCGGTAGCGGGGGTCAAGATACGCAGTATTTT. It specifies CASSFGSGGQDTQYF.

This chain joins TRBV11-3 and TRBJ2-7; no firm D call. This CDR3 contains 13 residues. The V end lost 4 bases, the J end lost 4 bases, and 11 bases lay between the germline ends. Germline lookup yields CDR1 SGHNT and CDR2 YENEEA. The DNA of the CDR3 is TGTGCCAGCAGCTCCTCCGACAATTACGAGCAGTACTTC. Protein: CASSSSDNYEQYF. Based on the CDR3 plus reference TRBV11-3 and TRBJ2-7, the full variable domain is EAGVVQSPRYKIIEKKQPVAFWCNPISGHNTLYWYLQNLGQGPELLIRYENEEAVDDSQLPKDRFSAERLKGVDSTLKIQPAELGDSAVYLCASSSSDNYEQYFGPGTRLTVT.

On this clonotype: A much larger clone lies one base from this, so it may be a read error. The chain's CDR3 is CASSFDRDTLGDTQYF. The CDR3 coding sequence is TGTGCCAGCAGCTTCGACAGGGATACTCTTGGGGATACGCAGTATTTT. This rearrangement joins TRBV7-3 to TRBJ2-3; 7 bases align to TRBD1. The CDR3 totals 16 residues. Germline-derived CDR1 and CDR2 are SGHTA and FQGTGA. Unmatched junction bases numbered 12, after V lost 3 bases and J lost 6 bases. The full variable domain, rest sourced from reference TRBV7-3 and TRBJ2-3, is GAGVSQTPSNKVTEKGKYVELRCDPISGHTALYWYRQSLGQGPEFLIYFQGTGAADDSGLPNDRFFAVRPEGSVSTLKIQRTERGDSAVYLCASSFDRDTLGDTQYFGPGTRLTVL.

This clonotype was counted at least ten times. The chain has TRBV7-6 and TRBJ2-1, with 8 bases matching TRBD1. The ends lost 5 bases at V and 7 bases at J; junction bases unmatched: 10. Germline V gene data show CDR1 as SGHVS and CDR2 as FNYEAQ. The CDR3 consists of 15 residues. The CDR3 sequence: CASSRGQGYANEQFF. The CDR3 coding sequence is TGTGCCAGCAGCCGTGGACAGGGCTACGCTAATGAGCAGTTCTTC.

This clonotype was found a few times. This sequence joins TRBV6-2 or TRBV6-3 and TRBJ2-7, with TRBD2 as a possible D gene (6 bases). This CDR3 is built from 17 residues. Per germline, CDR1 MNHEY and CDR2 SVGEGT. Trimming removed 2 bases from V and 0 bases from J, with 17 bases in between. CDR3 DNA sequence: TGTGCCAGCAGTTACGAAAGAAGCGGGCTAGCCTCCTACGAGCAGTACTTC. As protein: CASSYERSGLASYEQYF.

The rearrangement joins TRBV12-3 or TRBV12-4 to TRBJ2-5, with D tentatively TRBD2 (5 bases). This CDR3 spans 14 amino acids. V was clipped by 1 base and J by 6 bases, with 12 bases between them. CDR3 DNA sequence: TGTGCCAGCAGTTTAGGGGCTAGCATGAAGACCCAGTACTTC. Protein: CASSLGASMKTQYF.

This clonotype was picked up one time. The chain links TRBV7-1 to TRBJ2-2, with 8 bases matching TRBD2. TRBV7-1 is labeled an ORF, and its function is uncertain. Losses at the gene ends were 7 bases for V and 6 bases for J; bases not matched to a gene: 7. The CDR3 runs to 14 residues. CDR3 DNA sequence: TGTGCCAGCAAGGCGGGGGGAGGAGCCGGGGAGCTGTTTTTT. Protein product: CASKAGGGAGELFF.

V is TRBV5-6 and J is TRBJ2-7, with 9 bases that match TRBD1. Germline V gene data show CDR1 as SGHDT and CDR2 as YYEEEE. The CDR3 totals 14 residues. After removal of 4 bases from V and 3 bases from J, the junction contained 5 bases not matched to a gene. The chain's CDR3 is CASSVGQGLYEQYF. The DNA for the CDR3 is TGTGCCAGCAGCGTGGGACAGGGACTCTACGAGCAGTACTTC.

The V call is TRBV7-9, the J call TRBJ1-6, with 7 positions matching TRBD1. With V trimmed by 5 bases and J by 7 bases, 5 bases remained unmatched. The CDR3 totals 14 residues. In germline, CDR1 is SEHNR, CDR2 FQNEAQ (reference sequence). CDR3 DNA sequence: TGTGCCAGCAGCCTGGGACAGCCCAATTCACCCCTCCACTTT. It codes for CASSLGQPNSPLHF.

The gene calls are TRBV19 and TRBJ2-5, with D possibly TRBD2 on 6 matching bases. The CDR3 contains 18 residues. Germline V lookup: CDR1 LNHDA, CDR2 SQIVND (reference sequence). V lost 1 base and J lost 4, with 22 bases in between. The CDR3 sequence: CASSIAGGARDMIETQYF. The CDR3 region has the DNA TGTGCCAGTAGTATAGCCGGCGGGGCAAGGGATATGATAGAGACCCAGTACTTC.

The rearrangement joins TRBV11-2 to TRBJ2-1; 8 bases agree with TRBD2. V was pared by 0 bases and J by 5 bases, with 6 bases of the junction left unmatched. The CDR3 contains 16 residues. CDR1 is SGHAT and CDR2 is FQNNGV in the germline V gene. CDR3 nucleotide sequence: TGTGCCAGCAGCTTAGAGGAACTAGCGGTAAACAATGAGCAGTTCTTC. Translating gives CASSLEELAVNNEQFF. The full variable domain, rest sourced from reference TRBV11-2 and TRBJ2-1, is EAGVAQSPRYKIIEKRQSVAFWCNPISGHATLYWYQQILGQGPKLLIQFQNNGVVDDSQLPKDRFSAERLKGVDSTLKIQPAKLEDSAVYLCASSLEELAVNNEQFFGPGTRLTVL.

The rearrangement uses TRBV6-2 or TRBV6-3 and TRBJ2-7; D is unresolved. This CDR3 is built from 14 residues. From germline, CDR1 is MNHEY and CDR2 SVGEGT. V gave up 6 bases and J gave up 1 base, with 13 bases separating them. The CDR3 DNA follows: TGTGCCAGCAGCATAAGCATGGCTTCCTACGAGCAGTACTTC. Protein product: CASSISMASYEQYF.

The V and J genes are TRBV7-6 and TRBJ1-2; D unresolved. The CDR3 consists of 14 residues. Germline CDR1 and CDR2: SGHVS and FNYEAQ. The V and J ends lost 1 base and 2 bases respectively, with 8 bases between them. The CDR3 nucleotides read TGTGCCAGCAGCTTAGGCGGGTCCAACTATGGCTACACCTTC. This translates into CASSLGGSNYGYTF.